The clone carrying this T cell receptor (beta chain) was found many times. Its target is not known. Multiplex PCR in two rounds served to amplify TCR beta CDR3 from genomic DNA. Amplification in first-round PCR relied on primers specific to each TRBV and TRBJ gene. Using its own MiXCR run on the multiplex PCR reads, TCRdb lists one record per CDR3 protein. This sample has over 15,000 distinct CDR3 sequences, with under 55% found just once. The CDR3 length is 16 residues. V lost 1 base and J 4 bases, leaving 16 bases between the germline ends. These data come from a study of prognosis after radiotherapy for stage I lung cancer. Background on the study: Following radiotherapy, four patients went on to present distant metastases at a median of around seven months, and roughly 15 exhibited no significant progression.

Study-level results: Some patients went on to develop distant metastases. Their Shannon entropy after stereotactic body radiation therapy was lower, and its change from baseline was also lower. In patients receiving stereotactic body radiation therapy, unique TCR clone counts fell afterward, median around 10,000 versus 6,900.

Sequenced material: PBMCs, taken before or after stereotactic body radiation therapy (not recorded which). The TCR originated in a donor aged 50 or older with non-small cell lung cancer. The chain is built from TRBV12-3 or TRBV12-4 and TRBJ2-5; the D gene is possibly TRBD2 (5 bases). The CDR3 bases are TGTGCCAGCAGTTTAGAAGTAAGAAACCGGGGAGAGACCCAGTACTTC. This sequence encodes CASSLEVRNRGETQYF.